This T cell receptor (beta chain) was identified in a study of blood T cell repertoires in COVID-19. The trim removed 5 bases at V and 5 bases at J, leaving 5 bases unmatched. Per the germline V gene, CDR1 is SEHNR and CDR2 is FQNEAQ (reference sequence). The CDR3 sequence is 14 residues long. Clones were read by immunoSEQ multiplex PCR, and TCRdb kept only the in-frame ones, dropping some. The table shows approximately 88,000 clones, with 75% to 90% occurring only once. This chain uses TRBV7-9 with TRBJ2-3; 9 nucleotides align to TRBD1. Sequencing was performed on peripheral blood. The sequence was obtained from a male donor with acute or convalescent COVID-19. The CDR3 nucleotides are TGTGCCAGCAGCCCTCGGACAGGGGAAGATACGCAGTATTTT. Protein sequence: CASSPRTGEDTQYF.